One T cell receptor (beta chain) is described in this entry. The data stem from a study of T-cell reconstitution after alpha-beta-depleted transplantation in children. The CDR3 is made up of 16 amino acids. With 4 bases clipped from V and 2 bases from J, the junction kept 6 bases outside the gene matches. Germline V gene data show CDR1 as KGHDR and CDR2 as SFDVKD. It was with unique molecular identifiers that the TCRbeta library was prepared. TCRdb ran MiXCR on the PCR reads and lists one entry per CDR3 protein. The repertoire holds some 550,000 distinct CDR3 sequences, with 23% as singletons. The clonotype comes from a boy younger than two who had a stem cell transplant for acute myeloid leukemia, so the T cells may come from the graft donor. Sequencing used PBMCs, mostly from graft donor cells, obtained 360 days after TCRalphabeta/CD19-depleted stem cell transplant. The chain couples TRBV24-1 to TRBJ2-3; TRBD1 agrees at 9 bases. The CDR3 loop reads CATSDPGQGPTDTQYF. The CDR3 bases are TGTGCCACCAGTGACCCTGGACAGGGGCCCACAGATACGCAGTATTTT.